This TCR beta chain was documented in a study of cytomegalovirus exposure and HLA in healthy donors. Primers: 60 Vbeta forward and 13 Jbeta reverse. This table comes from immunoSEQ multiplex PCR, and its TCRdb copy is limited to in-frame clones, with some not included. Among around 130,000 clones listed, 80% were seen once. Germline lookup yields CDR1 SGHAT and CDR2 FQDESV (reference sequence). The length of the CDR3 is 15 residues. The V gene lost 5 bases and the J gene lost 5 bases, with 19 bases spanning the gap. The sample comprised PBMCs. This chain joins TRBV11-1 and TRBJ2-7; possible D gene TRBD1, 5 bases. This receptor was identified in a woman aged 40-49 years in good health and CMV-seronegative. Here the CDR3 DNA reads TGTGCCAGCAGCCTCGGCGTGGGCGGACACCACGAGCAGTACTTC. This encodes CASSLGVGGHHEQYF.